Described below is a single T cell receptor (beta chain) sequence and its context. The sample holds one count of this clone. Its antigen has not been determined. Base qualities were left out, and no much larger clone turns up one base away. The sample comes from a study of shared clonotypes between healthy human individuals (TCRdb year 2020). Background for the entire study: The cohort included a few men and a couple of women between 18 and 49 years of age. Leukapheresis yielded between about 0.9 and 10 billion PBMCs per donor. Per donor, three plates each were used for CD4 naive and CD4 memory, two for CD8 naive, and one for CD8 memory. The study deeply sequenced blood TCR repertoires of five healthy adults to estimate repertoire size and the extent of clonotype sharing between individuals. Libraries were prepared and TCR repertoires were sequenced by different laboratories using diverse techniques, in order to increase sequencing depth and limit assay-specific biases.

CD8 naive samples were CD45RO-negative cells positively selected for CCR7, giving a CD45RA+CCR7+ population that excluded TemRA cells. Healthy HIV-negative adults with no recently reported acute infections or vaccinations were included as donors. Every donor was a Caucasian adult residing in Nashville, Tennessee, USA. After blood collection by leukapheresis, PBMCs were isolated using Ficoll-Histopaque density gradient centrifugation and then cryopreserved in the vapor phase of liquid nitrogen. Analytical flow cytometry was used to check the purity and quantity of each magnetically sorted T cell population. Genomic DNA was isolated from every sorted fraction and measured by UV absorbance on a Nanodrop 2000c. Broad study findings and their caveats: Sharing across a handful of donors was observed for approximately 5% of naive CD4, 3% to 3.5% of naive CD8, over 2% of memory CD4, and roughly 0.4% of memory CD8 clonotypes. Sampling was restricted to blood, and TCR repertoires in tissue are likely to differ from TCR repertoires in blood. Compared with non-shared clonotypes, the clonotypes found in all four sorted-subset donors had higher generation probabilities. Based on pairwise subsampling, the degree of clonotype sharing among donors was expected to be affected by sequencing depth. Even with the large sequencing depth, rarefaction of the sorted-subset datasets indicated that sequencing was incomplete. Naive subsets generally had larger estimated clonotype richness than memory subsets. Because the study included a small number of donors, the genetic and exposure-history diversity represented was limited.

The V end loses 0 bases and the J end loses 3 bases, and a stretch of 1 base separates them. The germline V gene (reference sequence) specifies SGHKS as CDR1 and YYEKEE as CDR2. CDR3 length: 12 amino acids, cysteine to phenylalanine. Of the read, only the CDR3 DNA is kept; its 36 bases are in frame from base 1. Using the deep immunoSEQ assay, TCR CDR3 regions were amplified from genomic DNA by multiplex PCR. For each cell subset, the extracted genomic DNA was distributed evenly across all wells of several immunoSEQ 96-well plates, and each plate served as one replicate. For sorted subsets, around 0.2 ug genomic DNA, equal to tens of thousands of T cell genomes, was loaded into each replicate PCR. Purified libraries were measured with a Qubit 3.0 fluorometer, size-checked on a Bioanalyzer 2100, and measured again with the KAPA Library Quantification kit. Every immunoSEQ 96-well plate was sequenced on a separate single-read 150-cycle Illumina NextSeq 550 flow cell. The original pipeline was this. The immunoSEQ output contained only junctional sequences without quality scores, so filtering could not match that applied to full-length reads. Sequences were annotated with PyIR, a Python wrapper for IgBLAST v1.9, using IMGT germline references to assign V/J genes and CDR3. Reads were filtered out if the reads had weak V/J assignments (E-value above 1e-6), no CDR3, stop codons, out-of-frame junctions, or ambiguous translated residues. A V3J clonotype was defined by an identical inferred V gene, J gene, and CDR3 amino acid sequence. Percentage overlap between repertoires was calculated by dividing the number of shared unique clonotypes by the size of the smaller repertoire. Richness of each repertoire was evaluated using RTK rarefaction, the Chao1 estimator, and Recon v2.1 estimates of unobserved clonotypes. Generation probabilities were computed with OLGA for all TCRbeta clonotypes obtained by the gDNA method from four donors. This is the immuneACCESS table as TCRdb keeps it, with only in-frame sequences that have V and J called. A part of the clones is gone; compared with another copy, unresolved V genes explain less than half, and the rest is unexplained. The DNA gave D and trimming, while V, J and clone size come from that table. In this sample the table shows about 1,900,000 clones, about 95% of which occur a single time. The ten largest clonotypes hold 1% to 1.5% of the sample.

The sequenced sample was naive CD8+ T cells sorted from blood. The sample's cell subset or site, from its label and the paper: CD45RA+CCR7+. This TCR was recovered from a young man in good health. The rearranged chain carries TRBV5-5 and TRBJ2-1, with no D gene named confidently. The CDR3: CASSLDYNEQFF. The DNA reads as follows: TGTGCCAGCAGCTTGGACTACAATGAGCAGTTCTTC.